The present T cell receptor (beta chain) was sequenced within a study of control samples from healthy donors and cancer patients. Germline CDR1 SGHRS, CDR2 YFSETQ. Trimming pared 0 bases from V and 0 bases from J, leaving 6 bases between. The CDR3 loop spans 14 amino acids. The data were produced by immunoSEQ multiplex PCR, yet TCRdb's version contains in-frame clones alone and is incomplete. The data hold 150,000 to 200,000 clones, with over 85% observed a single time. The TCR comes from a woman aged 40 to 50 in good health. Sequencing used blood. The gene calls are TRBV5-1 and TRBJ2-5; no definite D call. The CDR3 reads CASSLESYQETQYF. In DNA, the CDR3 is TGCGCCAGCAGCTTGGAGAGCTACCAAGAGACCCAGTACTTC.